This is a list of T cell receptor beta chains from one sample in a study of CD8 T cells in ankylosing spondylitis. TCRdb processed the 5' RACE reads anew with MiXCR; each CDR3 protein has one entry. The sample lists roughly 280,000 distinct CDR3 sequences, around 19% occurring once. The source material was blood, either unsorted or a sorted T cell fraction (not recorded which). These receptor sequences come from a male donor with ankylosing spondylitis or in good health (not recorded which). Each CDR3 is given with its conserved first and last residue. D genes are given only for firm matches. Expanded clones are given a class, and other clones once, few, many or no size at all.

clone size	D gene	V gene	J gene	CDR3 protein	CDR3 DNA
few	TRBD1	TRBV5-1	TRBJ2-5	CASSLGTGGSYQETQYF	TGCGCCAGCAGCTTGGGGACAGGGGGCTCCTACCAAGAGACCCAGTACTTC
few	.	TRBV18	TRBJ2-1	CASSPILYNEQFF	TGTGCCAGCTCGCCAATCCTATACAATGAGCAGTTCTTC
.	.	TRBV7-8	TRBJ1-6	CASSLFVGRDNSPLHF	TGTGCCAGCAGCTTATTTGTAGGTCGGGATAATTCACCCCTCCACTTT
many	TRBD1	TRBV29-1	TRBJ2-1	CSVEESWTPGHYRGEQFF	TGCAGCGTTGAAGAATCCTGGACGCCGGGACATTACAGGGGTGAGCAGTTCTTC
.	TRBD2	TRBV10-3	TRBJ2-5	CAIGLAGGQETQYF	TGTGCCATCGGCCTAGCGGGGGGCCAAGAGACCCAGTACTTC
.	.	TRBV20-1	TRBJ2-5	CSASSGEVVQETQYF	TGCAGTGCTAGTTCGGGGGAGGTGGTTCAAGAGACCCAGTACTTC
.	.	TRBV12-3/TRBV12-4	TRBJ2-5	CASSFVGIGQETQYF	TGTGCCAGCAGTTTCGTGGGTATAGGACAAGAGACCCAGTACTTC
.	.	TRBV14	TRBJ2-2	CASRGATGELFF	TGTGCCAGCAGGGGGGCCACCGGGGAGCTGTTTTTT
.	TRBD2	TRBV5-5	TRBJ2-1	CASSLGGSGGTNEQFF	TGTGCCAGCAGCTTAGGCGGTAGCGGGGGAACCAATGAGCAGTTCTTC
many	TRBD1	TRBV3-1	TRBJ1-2	CASSQAAGTGTHYGYTF	TGTGCCAGCAGCCAAGCCGCCGGGACAGGGACACACTATGGCTACACCTTC
few	.	TRBV5-1	TRBJ1-3	CASSSDSQNTIYF	TGCGCCAGCAGCTCTGACAGCCAGAACACCATATATTTT
few	.	TRBV25-1	TRBJ1-3	CASSGSDRGGNTIYF	TGTGCCAGCAGTGGGTCCGACCGAGGTGGAAACACCATATATTTT
.	.	TRBV7-2	TRBJ1-2	CASSLGQASTYGYTF	TGTGCCAGCAGCTTAGGTCAAGCCTCAACCTATGGCTACACCTTC
.	.	TRBV20-1	TRBJ1-6	CSARDQLDSPLHF	TGCAGTGCTAGGGACCAGTTGGATTCACCCCTCCACTTT
.	TRBD1	TRBV6-5	TRBJ2-1	CASSYASVGDRVSYNEQFF	TGTGCCAGCAGTTACGCCAGCGTCGGGGACAGGGTCTCCTACAATGAGCAGTTCTTC
many	TRBD1	TRBV4-1	TRBJ2-5	CASSQDRDSQETQYF	TGCGCCAGCAGCCAAGACCGGGACAGCCAAGAGACCCAGTACTTC
.	.	TRBV5-1	TRBJ2-1	CASREGDNEQFF	TGCGCCAGCAGAGAAGGGGACAATGAGCAGTTCTTC
few	.	TRBV5-6	TRBJ2-3	CASSLDGESPDTQYF	TGTGCCAGCAGCTTGGATGGAGAGAGCCCAGATACGCAGTATTTT
few	.	TRBV11-2	TRBJ2-1	CASTRARSSYNEQFF	TGTGCCAGCACTAGGGCCCGCAGCTCCTACAATGAGCAGTTCTTC
few	.	TRBV2	TRBJ2-5	CASSQTRIKETQYF	TGTGCCAGCAGTCAGACAAGGATCAAAGAGACCCAGTACTTC
.	.	TRBV7-2	TRBJ1-5	CASSLSRNQPQHF	TGTGCCAGCAGCTTATCGCGGAATCAGCCCCAGCATTTT
.	.	TRBV6-1	TRBJ1-5	CASRKEGSNQPQHF	TGTGCCAGCAGAAAGGAGGGTAGCAATCAGCCCCAGCATTTT
many	.	TRBV12-3/TRBV12-4	TRBJ2-5	CASSLGGLKETQYF	TGTGCCAGCAGTCTCGGGGGCCTTAAAGAGACCCAGTACTTC
.	TRBD1	TRBV6-5	TRBJ2-5	CASSYSKGVARGQETQYF	TGTGCCAGCAGTTACTCGAAGGGGGTGGCCAGGGGGCAAGAGACCCAGTACTTC
.	TRBD1	TRBV6-1	TRBJ1-4	CASSRQGGEKLFF	TGTGCCAGCAGCCGACAGGGCGGAGAAAAACTGTTTTTT
.	.	TRBV20-1	TRBJ1-3	CSAWDFVSGNTIYF	TGCAGTGCTTGGGACTTCGTCTCTGGAAACACCATATATTTT
few	.	TRBV20-1	TRBJ2-3	CSGDGRDSTDTQYF	TGCAGTGGGGACGGCAGGGACAGCACAGATACGCAGTATTTT
few	.	TRBV28	TRBJ2-3	CASSQTQGPDTQYF	TGTGCCAGCAGTCAGACCCAGGGGCCAGATACGCAGTATTTT
.	TRBD1	TRBV27	TRBJ1-4	CASSLSGQGRAGTTNEKLFF	TGTGCCAGCAGTTTAAGCGGACAGGGGCGAGCGGGGACAACTAATGAAAAACTGTTTTTT
few	.	TRBV9	TRBJ1-4	CASSVGLAGSEKLFF	TGTGCCAGCAGCGTAGGTTTGGCAGGGTCTGAAAAACTGTTTTTT
.	.	TRBV5-1	TRBJ1-1	CASSLGDHHTEAFF	TGCGCCAGCAGCCTCGGGGACCACCACACTGAAGCTTTCTTT
.	TRBD1	TRBV12-3/TRBV12-4	TRBJ2-3	CASNRGPTDTQYF	TGTGCCAGCAACAGGGGGCCGACAGATACGCAGTATTTT
.	.	TRBV15	TRBJ2-2	CATSRDQGFEGELFF	TGTGCCACCAGCAGAGATCAAGGGTTCGAAGGGGAGCTGTTTTTT
.	TRBD2	TRBV11-2	TRBJ2-5	CASRSGGYQETQYF	TGTGCCAGCAGGTCCGGGGGGTACCAAGAGACCCAGTACTTC
.	TRBD1	TRBV5-1	TRBJ1-2	CASSSGGGNYGCTF	TGCGCCAGCAGCTCAGGGGGGGGAAACTATGGCTGCACCTTC
many	.	TRBV12-3/TRBV12-4	TRBJ2-5	CASSTLGETQYF	TGTGCCAGCAGTACCCTAGGGGAGACCCAGTACTTC
few	TRBD2	TRBV20-1	TRBJ2-1	CSASLAGHSSYNEQFF	TGCAGTGCTAGTCTAGCGGGGCATAGCTCCTACAATGAGCAGTTCTTC
many	.	TRBV11-2	TRBJ2-3	CASSLSRADTQYF	TGTGCCAGCAGCCTATCTAGGGCAGATACGCAGTATTTT
many	TRBD1	TRBV20-1	TRBJ2-5	CSARDRGRGQETQYF	TGCAGTGCAAGGGACAGGGGGCGAGGGCAAGAGACCCAGTACTTC
.	.	TRBV10-2	TRBJ2-1	CASSELGQDEQFF	TGCGCCAGCAGTGAGTTGGGGCAGGATGAGCAGTTCTTC
.	TRBD2	TRBV9	TRBJ2-1	CASSVALAGGMSSYNEQFF	TGTGCCAGCAGCGTAGCCCTAGCGGGAGGGATGAGCTCCTACAATGAGCAGTTCTTC
.	.	TRBV15	TRBJ2-1	CATSRDPGLLYEQFF	TGTGCCACCAGCAGAGATCCAGGGTTATTGTATGAGCAGTTCTTC
many	.	TRBV29-1	TRBJ1-1	CSAGQILDLNTEAFF	TGCAGCGCCGGGCAGATCCTCGACCTGAACACTGAAGCTTTCTTT
.	.	TRBV27	TRBJ2-3	CASSLLGPDTQYF	TGTGCCAGCAGTTTATTGGGCCCCGATACGCAGTATTTT
.	.	TRBV29-1	TRBJ2-6	CSVEVELATELSGANVLTF	TGCAGCGTTGAAGTTGAATTAGCGACAGAACTCTCTGGGGCCAACGTCCTGACTTTC
few	TRBD2	TRBV29-1	TRBJ2-3	CSVTRLAGVTDTQYF	TGCAGCGTAACTCGACTAGCGGGAGTCACAGATACGCAGTATTTT
.	.	TRBV9	TRBJ2-5	CASSVVGGWAETQYF	TGTGCCAGCAGCGTAGTAGGAGGGTGGGCAGAGACCCAGTACTTC
few	.	TRBV5-5	TRBJ2-5	CASSLGDFEETQYF	TGTGCCAGCAGCTTGGGGGACTTCGAAGAGACCCAGTACTTC
.	.	TRBV7-2	TRBJ1-5	CASSPAGVNQPQHF	TGTGCCAGCAGCCCAGCAGGTGTCAATCAGCCCCAGCATTTT
.	TRBD1	TRBV20-1	TRBJ1-4	CSAKGVWTGRDKLFF	TGCAGTGCTAAGGGTGTATGGACAGGCCGGGACAAACTGTTTTTT
many	.	TRBV12-3/TRBV12-4	TRBJ1-5	CASRIGASRNQPQHF	TGTGCCAGCAGAATCGGGGCATCCCGAAATCAGCCCCAGCATTTT
.	TRBD2	TRBV7-8	TRBJ2-1	CASSSQAGVSYNEQFF	TGTGCCAGCAGCTCGCAAGCGGGAGTCTCCTACAATGAGCAGTTCTTC
few	.	TRBV6-1	TRBJ1-5	CASSEGNQFYSNQPQHF	TGTGCCAGCAGTGAAGGGAATCAGTTCTATAGCAATCAGCCCCAGCATTTT
few	TRBD2	TRBV5-5	TRBJ2-1	CASSSRLRLAGGRNEQFF	TGTGCCAGCAGCTCACGCCTGAGACTAGCGGGAGGGAGAAATGAGCAGTTCTTC
few	.	TRBV20-1	TRBJ1-2	CSARPSGLVPYGYTF	TGCAGTGCTAGACCCTCCGGTCTAGTCCCCTATGGCTACACCTTC
.	.	TRBV2	TRBJ2-1	CATTSGEQFF	TGTGCCACGACTAGTGGGGAGCAGTTCTTC
.	.	TRBV25-1	TRBJ2-2	CASSEGGARPGELFF	TGTGCCAGCAGTGAAGGGGGGGCCAGACCCGGGGAGCTGTTTTTT
few	.	TRBV9	TRBJ2-1	CASSRGANTYNEQFF	TGTGCCAGCAGCCGGGGCGCAAACACCTACAATGAGCAGTTCTTC
many	.	TRBV15	TRBJ2-3	CATSRPNTDTQYF	TGTGCCACCAGCAGACCCAACACAGATACGCAGTATTTT